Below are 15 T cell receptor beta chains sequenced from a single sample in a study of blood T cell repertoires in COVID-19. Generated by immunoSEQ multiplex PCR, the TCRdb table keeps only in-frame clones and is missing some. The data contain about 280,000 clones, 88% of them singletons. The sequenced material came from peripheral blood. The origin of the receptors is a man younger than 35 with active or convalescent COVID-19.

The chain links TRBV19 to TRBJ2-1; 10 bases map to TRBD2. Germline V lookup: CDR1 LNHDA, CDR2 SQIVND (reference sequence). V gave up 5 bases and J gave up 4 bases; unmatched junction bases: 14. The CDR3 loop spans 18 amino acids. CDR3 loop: CASSSQLPSGGRYNEQFF. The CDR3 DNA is TGTGCCAGTAGTTCCCAACTACCTAGCGGGGGAAGGTACAATGAGCAGTTCTTC.

The CDR3 is CASSDGGPYNEQFF. CDR3 bases: TGTGCCAGCAGTGACGGGGGCCCCTACAATGAGCAGTTCTTC. This sequence joins TRBV6-4 and TRBJ2-1; possibly TRBD1 for D (6 bases). The CDR3 has 14 amino acids. Germline V gene lookup returns CDR1 MRHNA and CDR2 SNTAGT. Trimming stripped 2 bases from V and 2 bases from J, with 7 bases between.

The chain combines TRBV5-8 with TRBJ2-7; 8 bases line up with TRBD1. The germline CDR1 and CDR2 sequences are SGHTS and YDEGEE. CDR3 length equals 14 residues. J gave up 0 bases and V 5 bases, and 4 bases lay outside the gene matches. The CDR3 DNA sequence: TGTGCCAGCAGGGACAGGGCCTCCTCCTACGAGCAGTACTTC. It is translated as CASRDRASSYEQYF.

In DNA, the CDR3 is TGTGCCAGCAGTTTGGCAGGGGGCCATCAGCCCCAGCATTTT. Encoded protein: CASSLAGGHQPQHF. This chain uses TRBV27 with TRBJ1-5, with 8 nucleotides matching TRBD1. The germline gives CDR1 MNHEY, CDR2 SMNVEV (reference sequence). J gave up 5 bases and V 3 bases, and 3 bases lay outside the gene matches. This CDR3 comprises 14 residues.

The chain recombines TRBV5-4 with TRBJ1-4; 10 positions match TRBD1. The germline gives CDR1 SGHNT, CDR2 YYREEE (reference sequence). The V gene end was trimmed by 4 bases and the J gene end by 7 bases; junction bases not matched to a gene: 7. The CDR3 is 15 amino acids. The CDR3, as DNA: TGTGCCAGCAGCGAGCCGGGACAGGGGATTGAAAAACTGTTTTTT. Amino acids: CASSEPGQGIEKLFF.

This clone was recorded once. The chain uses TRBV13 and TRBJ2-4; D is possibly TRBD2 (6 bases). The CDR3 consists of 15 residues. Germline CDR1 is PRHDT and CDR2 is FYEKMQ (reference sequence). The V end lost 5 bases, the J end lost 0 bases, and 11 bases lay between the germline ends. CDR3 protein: CASSLSGVAKNIQYF. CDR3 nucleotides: TGTGCCAGCAGCCTTTCGGGAGTAGCCAAAAACATTCAGTACTTC.

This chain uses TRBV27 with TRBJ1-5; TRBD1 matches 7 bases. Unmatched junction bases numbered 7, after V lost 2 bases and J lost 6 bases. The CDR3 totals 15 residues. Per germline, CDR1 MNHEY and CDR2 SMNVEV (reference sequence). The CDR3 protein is CASSLRQGIGQPQHF. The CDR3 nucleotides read TGTGCCAGCAGTTTAAGACAGGGTATAGGTCAGCCCCAGCATTTT.

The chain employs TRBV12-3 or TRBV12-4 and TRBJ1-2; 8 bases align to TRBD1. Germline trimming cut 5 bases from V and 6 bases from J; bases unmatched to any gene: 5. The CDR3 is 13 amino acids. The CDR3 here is CASSPDRGHGYTF. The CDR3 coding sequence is TGTGCCAGCAGTCCCGACAGGGGCCATGGCTACACCTTC.

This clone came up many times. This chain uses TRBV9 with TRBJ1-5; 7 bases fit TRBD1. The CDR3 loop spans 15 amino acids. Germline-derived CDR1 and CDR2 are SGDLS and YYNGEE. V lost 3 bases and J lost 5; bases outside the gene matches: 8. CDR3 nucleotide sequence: TGTGCCAGCAGCGAAACAGGGGCCAAACATCAGCCCCAGCATTTT. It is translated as CASSETGAKHQPQHF.

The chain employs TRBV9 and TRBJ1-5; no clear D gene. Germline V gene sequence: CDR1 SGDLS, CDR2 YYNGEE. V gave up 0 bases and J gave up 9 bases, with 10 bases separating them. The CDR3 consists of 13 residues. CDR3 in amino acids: CASSVGASGPQHF. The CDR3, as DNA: TGTGCCAGCAGCGTAGGGGCGTCCGGGCCCCAGCATTTT.

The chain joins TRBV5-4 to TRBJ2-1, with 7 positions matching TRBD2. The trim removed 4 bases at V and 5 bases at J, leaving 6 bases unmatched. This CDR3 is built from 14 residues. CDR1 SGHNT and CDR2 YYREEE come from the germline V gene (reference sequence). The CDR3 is CASSLPGLHNEQFF. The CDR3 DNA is TGTGCCAGCAGCCTCCCGGGACTACACAATGAGCAGTTCTTC.

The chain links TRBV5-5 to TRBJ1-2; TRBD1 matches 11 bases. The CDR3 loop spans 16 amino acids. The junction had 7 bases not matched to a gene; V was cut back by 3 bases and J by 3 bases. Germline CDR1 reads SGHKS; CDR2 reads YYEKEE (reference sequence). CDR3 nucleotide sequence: TGTGCCAGCAGCTCGAAGAGGGACAGGGGGGACTATGGCTACACCTTC. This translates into CASSSKRDRGDYGYTF.

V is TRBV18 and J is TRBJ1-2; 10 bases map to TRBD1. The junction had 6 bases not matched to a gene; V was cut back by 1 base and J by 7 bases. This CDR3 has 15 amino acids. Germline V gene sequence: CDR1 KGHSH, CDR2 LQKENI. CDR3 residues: CASSPRDRGDSGYTF. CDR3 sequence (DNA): TGTGCCAGCTCACCACGGGACAGGGGAGACAGTGGCTACACCTTC.

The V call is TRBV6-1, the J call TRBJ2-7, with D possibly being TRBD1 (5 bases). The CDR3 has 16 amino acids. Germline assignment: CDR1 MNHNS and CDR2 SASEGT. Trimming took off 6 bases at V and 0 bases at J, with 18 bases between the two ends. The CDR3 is CASSEQVNQNSYEQYF. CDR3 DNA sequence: TGTGCCAGCAGCGAACAGGTGAACCAAAACTCCTACGAGCAGTACTTC.

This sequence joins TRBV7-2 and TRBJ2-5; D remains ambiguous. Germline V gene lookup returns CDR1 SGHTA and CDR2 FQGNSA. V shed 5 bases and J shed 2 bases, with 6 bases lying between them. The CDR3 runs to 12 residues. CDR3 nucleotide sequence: TGTGCCAGCAGCACGGGTCAAGAGACCCAGTACTTC. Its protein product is CASSTGQETQYF.